This T cell receptor (beta chain) was identified in a study of blood T cell repertoires in COVID-19. The germline V gene has CDR1 SEHNR and CDR2 FQNEAQ (reference sequence). V dropped 1 base and J dropped 2 bases, with 8 bases sitting between them. The CDR3 runs to 14 residues. Repertoires were generated with immunoSEQ multiplex PCR, while TCRdb's copy carries only in-frame clones and drops some. The table records a few hundred thousand clones, approximately 89% of them present only once. J is TRBJ1-2 and V is TRBV7-9, with D unclear. The sequence was collected from a woman aged 50 to 65 who had recovered from COVID-19. The material sequenced was peripheral blood. DNA of the CDR3: TGTGCCAGCAGCTTAGGCGGGCTAAACTATGGCTACACCTTC. Protein: CASSLGGLNYGYTF. The full variable domain, completed using reference TRBV7-9 and TRBJ1-2, is DTGVSQNPRHKITKRGQNVTFRCDPISEHNRLYWYRQTLGQGPEFLTYFQNEAQLEKSRLLSDRFSAERPKGSFSTLEIQRTEQGDSAMYLCASSLGGLNYGYTFGSGTRLTVV.